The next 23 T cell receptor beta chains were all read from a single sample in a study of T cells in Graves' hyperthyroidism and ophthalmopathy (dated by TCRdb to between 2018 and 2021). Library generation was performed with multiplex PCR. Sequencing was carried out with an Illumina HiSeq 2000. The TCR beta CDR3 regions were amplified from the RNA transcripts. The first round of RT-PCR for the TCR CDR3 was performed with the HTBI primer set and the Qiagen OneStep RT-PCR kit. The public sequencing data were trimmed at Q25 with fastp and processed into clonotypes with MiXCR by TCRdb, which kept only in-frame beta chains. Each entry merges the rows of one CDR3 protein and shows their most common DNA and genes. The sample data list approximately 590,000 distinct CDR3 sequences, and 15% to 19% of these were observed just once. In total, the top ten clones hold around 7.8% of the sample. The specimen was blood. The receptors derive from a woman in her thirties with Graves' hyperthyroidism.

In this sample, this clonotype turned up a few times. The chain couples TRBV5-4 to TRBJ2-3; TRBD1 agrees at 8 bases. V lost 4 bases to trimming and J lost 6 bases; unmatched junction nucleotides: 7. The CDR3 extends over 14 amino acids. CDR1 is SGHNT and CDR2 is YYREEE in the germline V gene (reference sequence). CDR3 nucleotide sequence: TGTGCCAGCAGCGCCGGACAGGGTAGGGATACGCAGTATTTT. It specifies CASSAGQGRDTQYF.

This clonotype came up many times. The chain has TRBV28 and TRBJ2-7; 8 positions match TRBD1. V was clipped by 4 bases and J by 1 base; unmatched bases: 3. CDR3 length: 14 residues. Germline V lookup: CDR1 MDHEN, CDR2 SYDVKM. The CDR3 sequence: CASSSDRESYEQYF. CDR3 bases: TGTGCCAGCAGTTCGGACAGGGAGTCCTACGAGCAGTACTTC.

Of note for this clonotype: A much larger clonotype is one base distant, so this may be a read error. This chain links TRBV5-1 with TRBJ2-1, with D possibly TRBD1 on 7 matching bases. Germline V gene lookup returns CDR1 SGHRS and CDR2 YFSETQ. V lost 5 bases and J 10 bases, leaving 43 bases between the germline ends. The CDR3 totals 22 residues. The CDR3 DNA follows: TGCGCCAGCAGTCCACCGGGACAGAGGCTGAGGGGCGGCATCCTGGGAGGACACGAGCAGTTCTTC. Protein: CASSPPGQRLRGGILGGHEQFF.

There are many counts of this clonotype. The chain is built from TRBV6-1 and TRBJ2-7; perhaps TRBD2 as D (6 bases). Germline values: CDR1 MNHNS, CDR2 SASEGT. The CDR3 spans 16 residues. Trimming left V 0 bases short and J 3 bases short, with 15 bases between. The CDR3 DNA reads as TGTGCCAGCAGTGAAGCGGCAGCGGGCATGGGCTACGAGCAGTACTTC. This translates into CASSEAAAGMGYEQYF.

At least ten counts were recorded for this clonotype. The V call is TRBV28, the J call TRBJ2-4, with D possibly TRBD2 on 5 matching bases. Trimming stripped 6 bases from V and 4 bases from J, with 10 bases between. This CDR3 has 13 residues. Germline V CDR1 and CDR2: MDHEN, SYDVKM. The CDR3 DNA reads TGTGCCAGCAGACTTCGCGGGAAAAACATTCAGTACTTC. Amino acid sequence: CASRLRGKNIQYF.

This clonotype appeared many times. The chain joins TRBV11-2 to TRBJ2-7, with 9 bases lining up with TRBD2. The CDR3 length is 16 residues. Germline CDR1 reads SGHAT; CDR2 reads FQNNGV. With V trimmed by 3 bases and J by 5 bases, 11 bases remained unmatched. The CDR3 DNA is TGTGCCAGCAGCTTCACCTTCGCTAGCGGGAACCACGAGCAGTACTTC. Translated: CASSFTFASGNHEQYF.

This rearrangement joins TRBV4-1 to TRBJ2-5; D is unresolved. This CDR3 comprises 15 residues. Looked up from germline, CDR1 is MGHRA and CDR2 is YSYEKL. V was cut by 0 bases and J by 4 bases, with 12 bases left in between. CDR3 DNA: TGCGCCAGCAGCCAAGACGGCATAGACCGAGAGACCCAGTACTTC. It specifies CASSQDGIDRETQYF.

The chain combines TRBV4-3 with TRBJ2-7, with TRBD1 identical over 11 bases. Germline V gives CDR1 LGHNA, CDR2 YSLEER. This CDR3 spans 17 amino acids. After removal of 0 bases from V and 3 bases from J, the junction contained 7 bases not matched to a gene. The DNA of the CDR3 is TGCGCCAGCAGCCAAGAATTGGGACAGGGGGGTATCTACGAGCAGTACTTC. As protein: CASSQELGQGGIYEQYF.

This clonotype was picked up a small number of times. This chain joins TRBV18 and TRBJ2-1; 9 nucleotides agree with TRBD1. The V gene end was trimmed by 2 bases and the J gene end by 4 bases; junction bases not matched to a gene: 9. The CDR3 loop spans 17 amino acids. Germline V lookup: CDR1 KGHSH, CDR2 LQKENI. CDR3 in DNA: TGTGCCAGCTCACCAGTCTTGGCCGGACAGGGGTACAATGAGCAGTTCTTC. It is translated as CASSPVLAGQGYNEQFF.

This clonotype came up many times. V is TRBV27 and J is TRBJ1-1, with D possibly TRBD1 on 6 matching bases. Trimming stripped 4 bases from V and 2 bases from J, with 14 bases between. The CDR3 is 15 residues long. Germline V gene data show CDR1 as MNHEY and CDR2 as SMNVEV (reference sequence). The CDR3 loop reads CASSWGGRGNTEAFF. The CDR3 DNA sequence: TGTGCCAGCAGTTGGGGGGGGCGCGGTAACACTGAAGCTTTCTTT.

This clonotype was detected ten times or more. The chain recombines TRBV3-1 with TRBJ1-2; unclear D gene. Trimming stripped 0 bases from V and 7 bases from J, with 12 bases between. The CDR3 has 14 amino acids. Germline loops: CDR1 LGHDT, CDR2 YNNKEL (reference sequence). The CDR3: CASSQDRGRIGYTF. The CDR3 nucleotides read TGTGCCAGCAGCCAAGATAGAGGGCGGATTGGCTACACCTTC. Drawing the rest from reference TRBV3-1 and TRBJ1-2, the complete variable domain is DTAVSQTPKYLVTQMGNDKSIKCEQNLGHDTMYWYKQDSKKFLKIMFSYNNKELIINETVPNRFSPKSPDKAHLNLHINSLELGDSAVYFCASSQDRGRIGYTFGSGTRLTVV.

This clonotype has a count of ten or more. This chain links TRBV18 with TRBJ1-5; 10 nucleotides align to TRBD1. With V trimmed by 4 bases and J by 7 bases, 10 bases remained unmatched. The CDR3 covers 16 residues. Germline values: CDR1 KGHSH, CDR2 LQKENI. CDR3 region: CASSRSAGTGEQPQHF. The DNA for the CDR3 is TGTGCCAGCTCACGGTCCGCCGGGACAGGGGAACAGCCCCAGCATTTT.

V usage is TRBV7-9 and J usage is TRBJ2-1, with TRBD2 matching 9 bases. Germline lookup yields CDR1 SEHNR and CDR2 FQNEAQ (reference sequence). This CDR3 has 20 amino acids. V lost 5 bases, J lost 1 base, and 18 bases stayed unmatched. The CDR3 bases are TGTGCCAGCAGCGTCCCCTCCCTGAAAAGCGGGAGGACGTCCTACAATGAGCAGTTCTTC. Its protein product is CASSVPSLKSGRTSYNEQFF.

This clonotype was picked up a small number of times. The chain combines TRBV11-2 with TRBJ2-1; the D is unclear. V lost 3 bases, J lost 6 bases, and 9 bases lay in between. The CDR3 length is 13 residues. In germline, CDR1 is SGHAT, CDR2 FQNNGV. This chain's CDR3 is CASSFSSGNEQFF. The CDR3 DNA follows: TGTGCCAGCAGCTTCTCGAGTGGCAATGAGCAGTTCTTC.

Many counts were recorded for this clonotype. CDR3 region: CATSRDWTSRETQYF. The CDR3 region has the DNA TGTGCCACCAGCAGGGACTGGACTAGCCGAGAGACCCAGTACTTC. V gene TRBV15 combines with J gene TRBJ2-5, with TRBD2 matching over 8 bases. V gave up 3 bases and J gave up 4 bases; unmatched junction bases: 7. The CDR3 runs to 15 residues. Germline CDR1 and CDR2: LNHNV and YYDKDF (reference sequence).

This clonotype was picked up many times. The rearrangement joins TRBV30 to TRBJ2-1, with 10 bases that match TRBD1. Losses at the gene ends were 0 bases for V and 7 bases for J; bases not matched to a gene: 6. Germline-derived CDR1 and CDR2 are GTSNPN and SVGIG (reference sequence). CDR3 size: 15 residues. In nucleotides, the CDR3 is TGTGCCTGGAGTGTATGGGGACAGGGGAAAAATGAGCAGTTCTTC. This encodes CAWSVWGQGKNEQFF.

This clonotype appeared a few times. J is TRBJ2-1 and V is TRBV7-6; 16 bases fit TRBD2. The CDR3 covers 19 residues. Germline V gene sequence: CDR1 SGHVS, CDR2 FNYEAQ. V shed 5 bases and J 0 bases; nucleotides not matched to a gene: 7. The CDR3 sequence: CASSTPGLAGGPSYNEQFF. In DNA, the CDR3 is TGTGCCAGCAGCACCCCGGGACTAGCGGGAGGGCCCTCCTACAATGAGCAGTTCTTC.

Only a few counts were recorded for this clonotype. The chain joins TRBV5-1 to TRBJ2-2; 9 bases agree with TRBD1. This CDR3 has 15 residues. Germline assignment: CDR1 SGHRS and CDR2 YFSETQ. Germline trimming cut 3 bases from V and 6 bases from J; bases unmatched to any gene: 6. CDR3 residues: CASSYDRGTAGELFF. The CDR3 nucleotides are TGCGCCAGCAGCTACGACAGGGGGACGGCCGGGGAGCTGTTTTTT.

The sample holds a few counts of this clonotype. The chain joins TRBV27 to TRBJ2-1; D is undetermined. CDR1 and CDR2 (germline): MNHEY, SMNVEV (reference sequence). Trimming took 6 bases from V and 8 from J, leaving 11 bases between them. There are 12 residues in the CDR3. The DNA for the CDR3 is TGTGCCAGCAGCCGCGTCGGCTATGAGCAGTTCTTC. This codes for CASSRVGYEQFF.

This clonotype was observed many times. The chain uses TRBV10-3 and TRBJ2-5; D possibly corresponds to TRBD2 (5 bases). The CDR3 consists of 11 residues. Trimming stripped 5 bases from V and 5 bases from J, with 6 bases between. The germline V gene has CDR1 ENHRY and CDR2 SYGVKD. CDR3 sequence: CAISPGETQYF. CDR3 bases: TGTGCCATCAGTCCGGGGGAGACCCAGTACTTC.

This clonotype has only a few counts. In DNA, the CDR3 is TGTGCCAGCTCACTCACGACTAGGGTTGACTATGGCTACACCTTC. Its protein is CASSLTTRVDYGYTF. V usage is TRBV18 and J usage is TRBJ1-2; the D is unclear. Germline CDR1 and CDR2: KGHSH and LQKENI. Trimming removed 4 bases from V and 3 bases from J, with 15 bases in between. This CDR3 region has 15 residues.

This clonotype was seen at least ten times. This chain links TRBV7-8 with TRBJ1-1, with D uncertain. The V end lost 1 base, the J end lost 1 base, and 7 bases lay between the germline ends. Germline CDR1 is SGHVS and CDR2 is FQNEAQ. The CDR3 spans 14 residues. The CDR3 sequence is CASSLGPGNTEAFF. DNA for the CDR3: TGTGCCAGCAGCTTAGGTCCAGGGAACACTGAAGCTTTCTTT. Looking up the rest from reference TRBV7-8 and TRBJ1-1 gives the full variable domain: GAGVSQSPRYKVAKRGQDVALRCDPISGHVSLFWYQQALGQGPEFLTYFQNEAQLDKSGLPSDRFFAERPEGSVSTLKIQRTQQEDSAVYLCASSLGPGNTEAFFGQGTRLTVV.

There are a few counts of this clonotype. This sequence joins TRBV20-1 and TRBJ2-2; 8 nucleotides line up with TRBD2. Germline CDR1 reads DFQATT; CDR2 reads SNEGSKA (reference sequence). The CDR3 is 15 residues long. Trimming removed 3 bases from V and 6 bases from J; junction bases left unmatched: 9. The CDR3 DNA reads TGCAGTGCTAGTCCCAGCGGGAGAACGGCCGGGGAGCTGTTTTTT. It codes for CSASPSGRTAGELFF.